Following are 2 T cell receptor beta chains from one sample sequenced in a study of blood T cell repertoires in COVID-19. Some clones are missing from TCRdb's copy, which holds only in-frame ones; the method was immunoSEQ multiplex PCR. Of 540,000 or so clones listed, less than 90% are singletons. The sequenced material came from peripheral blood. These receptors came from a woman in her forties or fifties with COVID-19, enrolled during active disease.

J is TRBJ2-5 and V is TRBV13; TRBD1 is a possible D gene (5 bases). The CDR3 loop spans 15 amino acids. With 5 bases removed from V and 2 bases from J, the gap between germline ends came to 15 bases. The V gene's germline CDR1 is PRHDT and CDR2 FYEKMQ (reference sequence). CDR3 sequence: CASSRQQNVQETQYF. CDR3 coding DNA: TGTGCCAGCAGCCGACAGCAAAATGTACAAGAGACCCAGTACTTC.

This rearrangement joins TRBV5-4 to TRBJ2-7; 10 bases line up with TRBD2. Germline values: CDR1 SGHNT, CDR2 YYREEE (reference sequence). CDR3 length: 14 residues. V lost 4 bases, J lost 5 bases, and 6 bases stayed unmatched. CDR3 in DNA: TGTGCCAGCAGCATAGCGGGGGGCAGGGACGAGCAGTACTTC. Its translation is CASSIAGGRDEQYF.